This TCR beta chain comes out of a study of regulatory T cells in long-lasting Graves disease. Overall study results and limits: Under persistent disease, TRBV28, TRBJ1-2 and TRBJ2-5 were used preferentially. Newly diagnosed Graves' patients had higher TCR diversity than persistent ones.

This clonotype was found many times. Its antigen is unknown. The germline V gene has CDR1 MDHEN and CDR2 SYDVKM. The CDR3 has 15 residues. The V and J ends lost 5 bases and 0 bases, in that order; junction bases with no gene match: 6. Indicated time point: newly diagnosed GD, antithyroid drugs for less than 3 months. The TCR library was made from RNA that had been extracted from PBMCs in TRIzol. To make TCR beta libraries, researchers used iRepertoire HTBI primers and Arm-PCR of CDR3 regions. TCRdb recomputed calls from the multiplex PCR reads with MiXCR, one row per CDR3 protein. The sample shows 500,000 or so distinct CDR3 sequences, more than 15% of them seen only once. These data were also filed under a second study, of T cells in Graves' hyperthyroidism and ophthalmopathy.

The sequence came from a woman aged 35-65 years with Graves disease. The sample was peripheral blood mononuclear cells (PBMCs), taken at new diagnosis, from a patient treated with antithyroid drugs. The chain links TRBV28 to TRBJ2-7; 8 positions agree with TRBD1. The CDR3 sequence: CASSTTGTGSYEQYF. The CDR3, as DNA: TGTGCCAGCAGTACTACCGGGACAGGCTCCTACGAGCAGTACTTC.